These 23 T cell receptor beta chains were sequenced from one sample in a study of shared clonotypes between healthy human individuals. TCRdb keeps only in-frame clones here, not all; method: immunoSEQ multiplex PCR. This table holds roughly 2.4 million clones, around 95% found once. Specimen: naive CD4+ T cells sorted from blood. Subset in this sample: CD45RA+ positively selected. All receptors derive from a man between 18 and 29 years old in good health.

About this clone itself: Germline is not matched at one junction end, which may reflect a read error. V gene TRBV7-7 combines with J gene TRBJ2-5, with 9 bases fitting TRBD2. The CDR3 has 17 residues. The germline V gene encodes CDR1 SSHAT and CDR2 FNYEAQ (reference sequence). CDR3 nucleotide sequence: TGTGCTAGCAGCTTAGGTGCCACGACTAGCGGAAGAGAGGACCAGTACTTC. Its translation is CASSLGATTSGREDQYF.

The chain uses TRBV6-6 and TRBJ2-7; TRBD2 aligns across 10 bases. Per the germline V gene, CDR1 is MNHNY and CDR2 is SVGAGI (reference sequence). V was clipped by 4 bases and J by 2 bases; unmatched bases: 2. The CDR3 contains 14 residues. The CDR3 DNA is TGTGCCAGCAGTTTCCTAGCGGGGGCCTACGAGCAGTACTTC. Residues: CASSFLAGAYEQYF.

This sequence joins TRBV28 and TRBJ1-4; perhaps TRBD1 as D (6 bases). The ends were cut back, 5 bases at V and 4 bases at J, with 23 bases in the middle. CDR3 length: 18 amino acids. Germline V gives CDR1 MDHEN, CDR2 SYDVKM. The CDR3 is CASSTAQQGKRGNEKLFF. The CDR3 DNA reads TGTGCCAGCAGTACCGCACAACAGGGAAAGAGGGGTAATGAAAAACTGTTTTTT.

This sequence joins TRBV19 and TRBJ1-2; D gene ambiguous. V was pared by 7 bases and J by 4 bases, with 19 bases between. Germline V gene sequence: CDR1 LNHDA, CDR2 SQIVND (reference sequence). The CDR3 is made up of 15 amino acids. CDR3 DNA sequence: TGTGCCAGTAACCGAGGGTCTCCCTCGGGCTATGGCTACACCTTC. This codes for CASNRGSPSGYGYTF. Based on the CDR3 plus reference TRBV19 and TRBJ1-2, the full variable domain is DGGITQSPKYLFRKEGQNVTLSCEQNLNHDAMYWYRQDPGQGLRLIYYSQIVNDFQKGDIAEGYSVSREKKESFPLTVTSAQKNPTAFYLCASNRGSPSGYGYTFGSGTRLTVV.

As concerns this clone: The germline gene is not matched at one end of the junction; a read error may be the cause. The chain employs TRBV5-4 and TRBJ2-1; 7 bases agree with TRBD1. Per germline, CDR1 SGHNT and CDR2 YYREEE (reference sequence). The CDR3 is made up of 12 amino acids. The CDR3 sequence: CASSLDLLTGLF. CDR3 bases: TGTGCCAGCAGTTTGGATCTACTGACAGGGCTCTTC.

The V gene is TRBV19, the J gene TRBJ2-1, with 13 positions matching TRBD2. The CDR3 extends over 16 amino acids. CDR1 LNHDA and CDR2 SQIVND come from the germline V gene (reference sequence). The trim removed 8 bases at V and 1 base at J, leaving 5 bases unmatched. The CDR3 loop is CASVGLAGASYNEQFF. For the CDR3, the DNA is TGTGCCAGTGTAGGACTAGCGGGAGCGTCCTACAATGAGCAGTTCTTC.

The CDR3 is CAISGSIYNEKLFF. CDR3 DNA: TGTGCCATCAGTGGATCCATTTATAATGAAAAACTGTTTTTT. This chain links TRBV10-3 with TRBJ1-4; D remains unclear. V was pared by 4 bases and J by 4 bases, with 10 bases between. The CDR3 has 14 amino acids. From germline, CDR1 is ENHRY and CDR2 SYGVKD.

This chain joins TRBV7-3 and TRBJ1-1; D unclear. The CDR3 length is 14 residues. CDR1 and CDR2 (germline): SGHTA, FQGTGA. Trimming took off 5 bases at V and 1 base at J, with 11 bases between the two ends. The CDR3 is CASSPSPQNTEAFF. CDR3 in DNA: TGTGCCAGCAGCCCTTCTCCACAGAACACTGAAGCTTTCTTT.

The V and J genes are TRBV6-5 and TRBJ1-6; no clear D. The germline gives CDR1 MNHEY, CDR2 SVGAGI. This CDR3 comprises 16 residues. Trimming took off 0 bases at V and 4 bases at J, with 10 bases between the two ends. The CDR3 region is CASSYSGREYNSPLHF. DNA for the CDR3: TGTGCCAGCAGTTACTCGGGCAGAGAGTATAATTCACCCCTCCACTTT.

The chain couples TRBV7-2 to TRBJ1-4, with a weak D call TRBD1 (6 bases). Germline V gene sequence: CDR1 SGHTA, CDR2 FQGNSA. The CDR3 is 17 amino acids. Trimming stripped 0 bases from V and 2 bases from J, with 13 bases between. This CDR3 is CASSLAGGINTNEKLFF. The CDR3 DNA reads TGTGCCAGCAGCTTAGCAGGGGGGATTAATACTAATGAAAAACTGTTTTTT.

Notes on this clone: The same CDR3 can be traced to other DNA sequences in this sample. The chain couples TRBV7-9 to TRBJ1-2; D call uncertain. V lost 1 base to trimming and J lost 0 bases, with 9 bases between them. The CDR3 extends over 15 amino acids. CDR1 and CDR2 (germline): SEHNR, FQNEAQ (reference sequence). CDR3 protein: CASSLEGAANYGYTF. For the CDR3, the DNA is TGTGCCAGCAGCTTAGAAGGTGCCGCTAACTATGGCTACACCTTC.

V gene TRBV10-3 combines with J gene TRBJ2-1; TRBD1 agrees at 9 bases. The V segment lost 6 bases and the J segment 14 bases; nucleotides outside the gene matches: 8. Germline CDR1 is ENHRY and CDR2 is SYGVKD. This CDR3 has 12 amino acids. CDR3 nucleotides: TGTGCCATCAGAAACCCGGGACAGGGAGAGTTCTTC. This translates into CAIRNPGQGEFF.

This clone was recorded once. Other DNA sequences in this specimen translate into the identical CDR3. The V gene is TRBV6-6, the J gene TRBJ1-5; D is ambiguous. There are 12 residues in the CDR3. CDR1 MNHNY and CDR2 SVGAGI come from the germline V gene (reference sequence). V lost 3 bases to trimming and J lost 2 bases, with 2 bases between them. Here the CDR3 reads CASSYGNQPQHF. CDR3 DNA: TGTGCCAGCAGTTATGGCAATCAGCCCCAGCATTTT.

On this clone: In the same sample, other DNA sequences code for this CDR3. The J gene is TRBJ2-7, the V gene TRBV6-5; either TRBD1 or TRBD2 may supply D (5 bases each). Trimming shortened V by 5 bases and J by 4 bases, and 18 bases separated the two germline ends. Germline-derived CDR1 and CDR2 are MNHEY and SVGAGI. The CDR3 length is 15 residues. The CDR3 DNA reads TGTGCCAGCAGTGGGGCCGGGACCGGACTTTACGAGCAGTACTTC. Translation: CASSGAGTGLYEQYF.

With regard to this clone: The same CDR3 can be traced to other DNA sequences in this sample. The V and J genes are TRBV6-6 and TRBJ1-5; D ambiguous. CDR3 length: 13 amino acids. V lost 3 bases, J lost 1 base, and 4 bases lay in between. Looked up from germline, CDR1 is MNHNY and CDR2 is SVGAGI (reference sequence). The CDR3 DNA reads TGTGCCAGCAGTTATTCAAGCAATCAGCCCCAGCATTTT. Protein product: CASSYSSNQPQHF.

This rearrangement joins TRBV29-1 to TRBJ1-2; D call uncertain. The CDR3 runs to 13 residues. CDR1 SQVTM and CDR2 ANQGSEA come from the germline V gene. V dropped 0 bases and J dropped 1 base, with 6 bases sitting between them. The CDR3 bases are TGCAGCGTTGAAGATTCACTTAACTATGGCTACACCTTC. Translating it yields CSVEDSLNYGYTF.

The genes are TRBV25-1 and TRBJ1-2, with a possible D match to TRBD1 (5 bases). The V gene lost 2 bases and the J gene lost 4 bases, with 11 bases spanning the gap. Germline CDR1 reads MGHDK; CDR2 reads SYGVNS. The length of the CDR3 is 14 residues. CDR3 DNA sequence: TGTGCCAGCAGTGAAGGGTTTCAGGGCTATGGCTACACCTTC. Protein sequence: CASSEGFQGYGYTF.

The CDR3 region is CASKQKIYGYTF. CDR3 sequence (DNA): TGTGCCAGCAAACAGAAGATCTATGGCTACACCTTC. This chain connects TRBV28 to TRBJ1-2; no reliable D call. CDR1 is MDHEN and CDR2 is SYDVKM in the germline V gene. The CDR3 runs 12 residues. Trimming left V 7 bases short and J 4 bases short, with 10 bases between.

V and J are TRBV10-3 and TRBJ2-7; possibly TRBD1 for D (6 bases). Trimming removed 10 bases from V and 6 bases from J, with 19 bases in between. The CDR3 is 13 amino acids. CDR1 is ENHRY and CDR2 is SYGVKD in the germline V gene. CDR3 amino acids: CATFAAARGEQYF. The DNA for the CDR3 is TGTGCCACCTTCGCAGCAGCCAGGGGCGAGCAGTACTTC.

This clone was picked up one time. The chain combines TRBV11-2 with TRBJ1-3, with 7 bases lining up with TRBD1. Germline loops: CDR1 SGHAT, CDR2 FQNNGV. The CDR3 consists of 14 residues. The ends lost 2 bases at V and 4 bases at J; junction bases unmatched: 2. The CDR3 region is CASSLRQGGNTIYF. The CDR3 coding sequence is TGTGCCAGCAGCTTACGACAGGGAGGAAACACCATATATTTT.

In the case of this clone: This specimen includes other DNA sequences encoding the same CDR3. The chain couples TRBV7-8 to TRBJ2-5; 7 bases are a match to TRBD1. V lost 4 bases to trimming and J lost 3 bases; unmatched junction nucleotides: 5. The CDR3 length is 14 residues. Germline-derived CDR1 and CDR2 are SGHVS and FQNEAQ. The CDR3 DNA sequence: TGTGCCAGCAGCTCCATAACAGGGGAAGAGACCCAGTACTTC. This encodes CASSSITGEETQYF.

The chain uses TRBV30 and TRBJ1-1; D is unclear. Germline CDR1 and CDR2: GTSNPN and SVGIG (reference sequence). Between the trimmed V and J ends, which lost 3 bases and 4 bases, there was a span of 6 bases. The CDR3 is made up of 11 amino acids. CDR3 nucleotide sequence: TGTGCCTGGAGCCACCTCACTGAAGCTTTCTTT. This encodes CAWSHLTEAFF.

The rearrangement joins TRBV5-4 to TRBJ2-3; D not resolved. The germline V and J ends were trimmed by 3 bases and 3 bases, with 5 bases remaining between them. Germline assignment: CDR1 SGHNT and CDR2 YYREEE (reference sequence). This CDR3 is 12 amino acids long. CDR3 sequence: CASSYQTDTQYF. CDR3 in DNA: TGTGCCAGCAGCTACCAAACAGATACGCAGTATTTT.